This T cell receptor beta chain derives from a study of response to subunit inactivated influenza vaccine. TCRdb called the RT-PCR reads again in MiXCR, with one record for every CDR3 protein. The data contain 150,000 to 200,000 distinct CDR3 sequences, roughly 10% of them singletons. V lost 4 bases to trimming and J lost 6 bases; unmatched junction nucleotides: 11. Germline loops: CDR1 SGHRS, CDR2 YFSETQ. The CDR3 length is 15 residues. The sample in question was CD8+ T cells sorted from PBMCs, obtained 23 to 25 months after vaccination. The receptor comes from a man between 50 and 69 years old who received an inactivated influenza vaccine. The J gene is TRBJ2-7, the V gene TRBV5-1, with 9 bases lining up with TRBD1. The CDR3 DNA sequence: TGCGCCAGCAGCCAGTGGACAGGGGATGGTTCCGAGCAGTACTTC. Encoded protein: CASSQWTGDGSEQYF.